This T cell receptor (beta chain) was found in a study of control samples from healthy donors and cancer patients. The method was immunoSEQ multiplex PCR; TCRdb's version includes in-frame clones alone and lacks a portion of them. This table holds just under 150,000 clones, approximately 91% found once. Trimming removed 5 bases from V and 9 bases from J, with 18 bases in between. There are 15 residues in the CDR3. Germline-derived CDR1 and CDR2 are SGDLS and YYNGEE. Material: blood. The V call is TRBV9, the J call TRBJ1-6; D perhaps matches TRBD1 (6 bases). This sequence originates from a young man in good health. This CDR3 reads CASSQGSGAGSPLHF. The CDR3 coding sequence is TGTGCCAGCAGTCAGGGTTCGGGGGCCGGTTCACCCCTCCACTTT.